This T cell receptor (beta chain) was recorded in a study of follicular helper T cells after annual influenza vaccination. Looking at the study overall: For some subjects, blood spans the 2013-2014, 2014-2015 and 2015-2016 annual vaccinations. Study findings and constraints: ICOS-CD38- cTfh most often held earlier Day 7 ICOS+CD38+ clones. Successive annual vaccinations recalled a recurrent oligoclonal ICOS+CD38+ cTfh response with influenza-specific clonotypes. Undersampling of the much larger non-cTfh compartments could not be excluded for influenza clone enrichment.

Regarding this clone: Its specificity is unknown.

Produced via immunoSEQ multiplex PCR; TCRdb's table is partial and in-frame only. The data contain about 9,700 clones, approximately 82% of them seen just once; the ten biggest clones take up about 0.4%. Time point described: 2015-2016 season, 7 days after influenza vaccination. Germline V gene sequence: CDR1 ENHRY, CDR2 SYGVKD. CDR3 length equals 13 residues. V lost 9 bases and J 2 bases, leaving 13 bases between the germline ends. Sequencing was performed on CXCR5- memory CD4+ T cells sorted from blood, taken 7 days after influenza vaccination. This chain joins TRBV10-3 and TRBJ2-5; no reliable D call. The sequence came from an adult who received the influenza vaccine. The CDR3: CAIGVTQQETQYF. The CDR3 coding sequence is TGTGCCATTGGGGTGACTCAGCAAGAGACCCAGTACTTC.